This T cell receptor (beta chain) was captured in a study of cytomegalovirus exposure and HLA in healthy donors. Overall study context: Samples from HLA-typed donors yielded 65 million to 85 million unique TCRs in an early data release. General study findings and limits: Immune exposure information comprised only CMV serostatus. Among TCR beta chains of equal frequency, HLA-associated ones were more clonally expanded in a later analysis. Common viral pathogens seemed to be connected with several of the most significant clusters, according to a later analysis.

To note about this clone: The antigen is unknown.

Primers for the PCR totalled 60 Vbeta and 13 Jbeta. Measured with immunoSEQ multiplex PCR; TCRdb has only the in-frame clones, and not every one. The sample's table shows under 75,000 clones. V lost 3 bases, J lost 2 bases, and 14 bases lay in between. Per the germline V gene, CDR1 is LNHDA and CDR2 is SQIVND (reference sequence). The CDR3 has 16 amino acids. The chain couples TRBV19 to TRBJ2-1; possible D gene TRBD1, 6 bases. The source material was PBMCs. This receptor was taken from a female donor in good health and CMV-seropositive. CDR3 residues: CASSITPGAPYNEQFF. The CDR3 DNA follows: TGTGCCAGTAGTATCACCCCAGGGGCCCCCTACAATGAGCAGTTCTTC.